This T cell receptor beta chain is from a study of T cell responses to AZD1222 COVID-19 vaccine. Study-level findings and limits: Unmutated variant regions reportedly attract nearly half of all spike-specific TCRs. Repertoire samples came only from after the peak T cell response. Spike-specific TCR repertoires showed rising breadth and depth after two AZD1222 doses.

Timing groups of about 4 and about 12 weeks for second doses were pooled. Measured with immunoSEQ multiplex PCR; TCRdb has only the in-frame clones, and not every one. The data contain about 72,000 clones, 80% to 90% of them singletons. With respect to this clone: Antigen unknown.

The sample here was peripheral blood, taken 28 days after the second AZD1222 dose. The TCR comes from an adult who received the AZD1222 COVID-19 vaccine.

The DNA of the CDR3 is TGTGCCAGCAGCTTAACGTGGACAGGGTTTCAGCCCCAGCATTTT. This encodes CASSLTWTGFQPQHF. The gene calls are TRBV7-2 and TRBJ1-5; 8 positions agree with TRBD1. CDR1 is SGHTA, CDR2 FQGNSA, per germline. CDR3 length: 15 residues. V trimming: 2 bases; J trimming: 6 bases; junction bases outside the gene matches: 6.